This entry is about one TCR beta chain. This clone's antigen is unknown. No clone much larger than this one lies a single base away; base qualities are absent. The sample is drawn from a study of blood T cell repertoires in COVID-19 (dated by TCRdb to the early 2020s). For the study in its entirety: Collaborator samples came from the United States, Italy and Spain and covered acute and convalescent phases of COVID-19. The repertoires were made available in a free public database intended to serve as a resource for research on the immune response to SARS-CoV-2. Subjects who had been exposed to COVID-19, were actively infected with it, or had recovered from it provided the deeply sampled blood TCRbeta repertoires that made up the dataset. Samples were obtained from the ongoing ImmuneRACE study (first 160 participants) and from approximately 1,200 subjects provided by 6 global collaborators. The prospective study material was composed of cDNA or gDNA derived from T cells, B-cell-depleted T cells, or PBMCs. Nearly every sample came with metadata listing a de-identified subject ID, COVID-19 status, age in years and sex. Where available, HLA class I and class II types were taken from metadata supplied by the sample provider and were not determined by assay-based typing.

The paper's findings and limits, for the study overall: Clinical and demographic metadata were provided uncurated, with the amount varying by source and participant.

V lost 7 bases and J lost 4 bases; the stretch between them is 18 bases long. CDR1 MNHEY and CDR2 SVGAGI are derived from the germline V gene. CDR3 length: 15 amino acids, cysteine to phenylalanine. Of the read, only the CDR3 DNA is kept; its 45 bases are in frame from base 1. The immunoSEQ Assay, a bias-controlled multiplex PCR, was used to amplify TCRbeta CDR3 regions from genomic DNA. The study's processing was this. Nucleated cell counts per sample were estimated from amplification of reference gene primers within the assay. To quantify the absolute abundance of each unique TCRbeta CDR3 rearrangement, sequence reads were collapsed and filtered. For each sample, productive Simpson clonality was calculated by taking the square root of Simpson's diversity index across productive rearrangements. Not all clones reach the TCRdb copy of this immuneACCESS table, which keeps in-frame sequences only. Checked studies attribute under half of the gap to unresolved V genes and leave the rest unexplained. V, J and clone size were drawn from that table, and D and trimming were deduced from the DNA. The sample records 55,000 to 75,000 clones, about 86% of which are singletons. The ten largest make up 8% to 10% of the sample.

At one collaborating source in Seattle, patients were enrolled during active infection and were followed longitudinally through the course of disease. Whole blood was collected in K2EDTA tubes by collaborating institutions according to the institutions' own protocols. For TCRbeta analysis, collaborators shipped samples in one of three forms: frozen whole blood, isolated PBMCs, or DNA extracted from either of those sample types. Recombination connected TRBV6-5 to TRBJ2-3; D gene: possibly TRBD2, on 5 matching bases. The TCR originated in an elderly man with COVID-19, enrolled during active disease. Material: peripheral blood. CDR3 protein: CASTFSSGRSDTQYF. The nucleotide sequence reads TGTGCCAGCACCTTCTCCAGCGGTCGCTCAGATACGCAGTATTTT.